This T cell receptor beta chain was documented in a study of early T cells in non-severe SARS-CoV-2 infection. Looking at the study overall: Alpha and beta chains were unpaired, from unsorted whole-blood bulk RNA.

Trimming took 8 bases from V and 7 from J, leaving 17 bases between them. In germline, CDR1 is SGHTA, CDR2 FQGNSA. The CDR3 consists of 14 residues. TCRdb re-derived calls from the 5' RACE reads in MiXCR, one entry per CDR3 protein. In the table there are about 87,000 distinct CDR3 sequences, around 15% of which are singletons. Ten or more counts support this clonotype. This clonotype was obtained from an adult who was a healthcare worker with PCR-confirmed SARS-CoV-2 infection or an uninfected control (not recorded which). The specimen was whole blood. The rearrangement links TRBV7-2 to TRBJ2-2, with no clear D. The CDR3 is CASSLSRLVGELFF. DNA for the CDR3: TGTGCCAGCTCCCTTTCCCGTCTCGTCGGGGAGCTGTTTTTT.